Each of the 14 T cell receptor beta chains below was sequenced from the same sample in a study of blood T cell repertoires in COVID-19. This table comes from immunoSEQ multiplex PCR, and its TCRdb copy is limited to in-frame clones, with some not included. The top ten clones hold 6% to 9.5% of a sample with 200,000 to 250,000 clones, approximately 83% of them seen once. Sequenced sample: peripheral blood. The origin of the receptors is a woman aged 45-65 years with acute or convalescent COVID-19.

Note on this clone: A much more abundant neighbour one base away suggests this may be a read error. The same CDR3 is also encoded by other DNA sequences in this sample. The chain uses TRBV2 and TRBJ2-7, with 10 nucleotides matching TRBD1. The CDR3 totals 14 residues. The V segment lost 6 bases and the J segment 2 bases; nucleotides outside the gene matches: 4. CDR1 SNHLY and CDR2 FYNNEI come from the germline V gene. CDR3: CASSSGTGAYEQYF. DNA of the CDR3: TGTGCCAGCAGCTCCGGGACAGGGGCCTACGAGCAGTACTTC.

The genes are TRBV29-1 and TRBJ1-2; unclear D gene. The CDR3 totals 12 residues. Germline V gene data show CDR1 as SQVTM and CDR2 as ANQGSEA. V gave up 8 bases and J gave up 0 bases, with 10 bases separating them. CDR3 region: CSSRNTNYGYTF. CDR3 nucleotide sequence: TGCAGCTCACGCAACACTAACTATGGCTACACCTTC. The variable domain in full, with the rest retrieved from reference TRBV29-1 and TRBJ1-2, is SAVISQKPSRDICQRGTSLTIQCQVDSQVTMMFWYRQQPGQSLTLIATANQGSEATYESGFVIDKFPISRPNLTFSTLTVSNMSPEDSSIYLCSSRNTNYGYTFGSGTRLTVV.

V is TRBV6-5 and J is TRBJ1-4; 9 nucleotides line up with TRBD1. The junction had 10 bases not matched to a gene; V was cut back by 6 bases and J by 8 bases. This CDR3 has 15 amino acids. Germline V gene data show CDR1 as MNHEY and CDR2 as SVGAGI. CDR3 bases: TGTGCCAGCAGCCCAACCCGGGACAGGGTCGAAAAACTGTTTTTT. As protein: CASSPTRDRVEKLFF.

This clone was observed a few times. This chain connects TRBV18 to TRBJ2-2; the match to TRBD2 covers 10 bases. The V and J ends lost 3 bases and 5 bases, in that order; junction bases with no gene match: 3. Germline CDR1 is KGHSH and CDR2 is LQKENI. The CDR3 is 15 residues long. CDR3 region: CASSPGTSVTGELFF. The CDR3, as DNA: TGTGCCAGCTCACCCGGGACTAGCGTTACCGGGGAGCTGTTTTTT.

The chain carries TRBV3-1 (or the pseudogene TRBV3-2) and TRBJ1-1; D remains ambiguous. This CDR3 is built from 15 residues. V lost 0 bases to trimming and J lost 6 bases, with 14 bases between them. Germline CDR1 reads LGHDT; CDR2 reads YNNKEL (reference sequence). CDR3 in amino acids: CASSQEMLGGPEAFF. The CDR3 nucleotides read TGTGCCAGCAGCCAAGAGATGCTCGGAGGCCCTGAAGCTTTCTTT.

This chain links TRBV11-3 with TRBJ2-7, with 8 positions matching TRBD1. After removal of 4 bases from V and 5 bases from J, the junction contained 1 base not matched to a gene. Germline CDR1 SGHNT, CDR2 YENEEA. There are 12 residues in the CDR3. The CDR3 protein is CASSSTGDEQYF. CDR3 bases: TGTGCCAGCAGCTCGACAGGGGACGAGCAGTACTTC.

With regard to this clone: Other DNA variants within this sample encode the same CDR3. The chain carries TRBV7-8 and TRBJ2-5; 9 bases match TRBD1. The V gene end was trimmed by 5 bases and the J gene end by 2 bases; junction bases not matched to a gene: 3. Germline CDR1 reads SGHVS; CDR2 reads FQNEAQ. The CDR3 extends over 14 amino acids. Here the CDR3 reads CASSRDRGQETQYF. In DNA form, the CDR3 reads TGTGCCAGCAGCCGTGACAGGGGGCAAGAGACCCAGTACTTC.

The genes are TRBV19 and TRBJ1-2; D may be TRBD1 (6 bases). The CDR3 totals 13 residues. The germline CDR1 and CDR2 sequences are LNHDA and SQIVND (reference sequence). Deletions cut 3 bases from V and 5 bases from J, with 10 bases between. The CDR3 region is CASSIWDTYGYTF. CDR3 bases: TGTGCCAGTAGTATCTGGGACACGTATGGCTACACCTTC.

The chain recombines TRBV9 with TRBJ2-5; 13 nucleotides match TRBD2. CDR1 is SGDLS and CDR2 is YYNGEE in the germline V gene. V was clipped by 4 bases and J by 0 bases; unmatched bases: 12. The length of the CDR3 is 19 residues. This chain's CDR3 is CASSTGTSGALLYQETQYF. CDR3 in DNA: TGTGCCAGCAGCACCGGGACTAGCGGGGCGTTGCTGTACCAAGAGACCCAGTACTTC.

The count of this clone is one. The chain is built from TRBV7-2 and TRBJ2-7, with TRBD2 identical over 14 bases. J was trimmed by 5 bases and V by 5 bases; bases with no gene match: 14. The CDR3 loop spans 18 amino acids. Germline V gene lookup returns CDR1 SGHTA and CDR2 FQGNSA. In DNA, the CDR3 is TGTGCCAGCAGCCTCCGACCTAATCCGGGACTAGCGGGAGACGAGCAGTACTTC. Protein sequence: CASSLRPNPGLAGDEQYF.

V gene TRBV6-6 combines with J gene TRBJ1-4; no clear D gene. Trimming cost V 8 bases and J 4 bases, with 14 bases left between them. The CDR3 covers 14 residues. Per germline, CDR1 MNHNY and CDR2 SVGAGI (reference sequence). CDR3 sequence reads: CASGLDGDNEKLFF. CDR3 coding DNA: TGTGCCAGCGGGTTAGACGGGGATAATGAAAAACTGTTTTTT.

The V gene is TRBV10-3, the J gene TRBJ2-7, with 14 bases aligning to TRBD2. V was clipped by 4 bases and J by 5 bases; unmatched bases: 1. Germline CDR1 reads ENHRY; CDR2 reads SYGVKD. The CDR3 runs 14 residues. The CDR3 is CAISGLAGGHEQYF. CDR3 DNA sequence: TGTGCCATCAGTGGACTAGCGGGAGGGCACGAGCAGTACTTC.

The V gene is TRBV19, the J gene TRBJ2-2; TRBD1 is a possible D gene (5 bases). Per germline, CDR1 LNHDA and CDR2 SQIVND (reference sequence). V lost 6 bases and J 5 bases, leaving 13 bases between the germline ends. The length of the CDR3 is 14 residues. The CDR3 loop reads CASSAGRITGELFF. The CDR3 coding sequence is TGTGCCAGTAGCGCAGGGCGAATAACCGGGGAGCTGTTTTTT.

This clone was recorded only once. This chain joins TRBV9 and TRBJ2-3; maybe TRBD2 (5 bases). CDR1 SGDLS and CDR2 YYNGEE come from the germline V gene. This CDR3 is 14 amino acids long. Between the trimmed V and J ends, which lost 6 bases and 7 bases, there was a span of 18 bases. CDR3 bases: TGTGCCAGCACCATGGGCCTTAGCGAGAATACGCAGTATTTT. Amino acids: CASTMGLSENTQYF.